This section outlines one TCR beta chain sequence together with its context. This sample is part of a study of blood T cell repertoires in COVID-19. Overall study: The United States, Italy and Spain supplied acute and convalescent COVID-19 samples.

Sequencing used immunoSEQ multiplex PCR; TCRdb keeps in-frame clones, though not all of them. The sample records around 100,000 clones, approximately 80% being singletons. The germline CDR1 and CDR2 sequences are KGHSH and LQKENI. V gave up 2 bases and J gave up 6 bases, with 8 bases separating them. The CDR3 consists of 13 residues. The specimen was peripheral blood. This chain uses TRBV18 with TRBJ2-1; maybe TRBD2 (5 bases). This receptor was obtained from a human donor in a cohort sampled during active COVID-19. The CDR3 reads CASSPGRSNEQFF. CDR3 DNA sequence: TGTGCCAGCTCACCAGGGAGAAGCAATGAGCAGTTCTTC.